Below are 25 T cell receptor beta chains sequenced from a single sample in a study of cytomegalovirus exposure and HLA in healthy donors. TCRdb's copy holds only in-frame clones and misses some; the assay was immunoSEQ multiplex PCR. The table shows tens of thousands of clones, with roughly 92% occurring only once. The sequencing input was PBMCs. The receptors shown here come from a woman in her 30s in good health and CMV-seropositive.

The chain has TRBV6-5 and TRBJ2-3; D perhaps matches TRBD1 (5 bases). The CDR3 runs to 15 residues. In germline, CDR1 is MNHEY, CDR2 SVGAGI. Trimming took 2 bases from V and 5 from J, leaving 14 bases between them. This CDR3 reads CASSYKGVLGDTQYF. DNA for the CDR3: TGTGCCAGCAGTTACAAAGGGGTGCTAGGAGATACGCAGTATTTT.

This chain links TRBV2 with TRBJ1-5; the match to TRBD1 covers 8 bases. Per the germline V gene, CDR1 is SNHLY and CDR2 is FYNNEI. This CDR3 has 13 residues. With 8 bases clipped from V and 6 bases from J, the junction kept 6 bases outside the gene matches. CDR3 DNA sequence: TGTGCCAGCTCTGGACAGGGCGGTCAGCCCCAGCATTTT. Translation: CASSGQGGQPQHF.

The CDR3 is CASLPRDTRSYGYTF. The CDR3 nucleotides read TGTGCCAGCCTACCTCGGGACACACGTAGCTATGGCTACACCTTC. The rearrangement links TRBV6-6 to TRBJ1-2; tentatively, D is TRBD1 (6 bases). V was shortened by 8 bases and J by 4 bases, with 20 bases between the two germline ends. This CDR3 has 15 amino acids. Per germline, CDR1 MNHNY and CDR2 SVGAGI (reference sequence).

This rearrangement joins TRBV28 to TRBJ2-7, with no clear D. There are 13 residues in the CDR3. Between the trimmed V and J ends, which lost 3 bases and 4 bases, there was a span of 10 bases. Germline V CDR1 and CDR2: MDHEN, SYDVKM. CDR3 region: CASSFRNPYEQYF. Written as DNA, the CDR3 is TGTGCCAGCAGTTTTCGTAATCCTTACGAGCAGTACTTC.

The chain has TRBV7-2 and TRBJ1-5; possible D gene TRBD1, 5 bases. The CDR3 has 13 amino acids. V was cut by 5 bases and J by 6 bases, with 11 bases left in between. CDR1 is SGHTA and CDR2 is FQGNSA in the germline V gene. CDR3 protein: CASSPWGGQPQHF. Written as DNA, the CDR3 is TGTGCCAGCAGCCCTTGGGGGGGTCAGCCCCAGCATTTT.

This sequence joins TRBV2 and TRBJ2-1; D remains ambiguous. The CDR3 extends over 14 amino acids. Trimming took 6 bases from V and 2 from J, leaving 11 bases between them. From germline, CDR1 is SNHLY and CDR2 FYNNEI. CDR3 loop: CASSPKTAYNEQFF. In DNA form, the CDR3 reads TGTGCCAGCAGCCCCAAAACAGCCTACAATGAGCAGTTCTTC.

This sequence joins TRBV28 and TRBJ2-1, with a possible D match to TRBD2 (5 bases). CDR3 length equals 16 residues. The V end was cut by 1 base, the J end by 5 bases, with 15 bases between. Germline V gene data show CDR1 as MDHEN and CDR2 as SYDVKM. CDR3 DNA sequence: TGTGCCAGCAGTTTATCTCACTACGGGAAGAACAATGAGCAGTTCTTC. Its translation is CASSLSHYGKNNEQFF.

The V gene is TRBV19, the J gene TRBJ2-1, with 9 bases identical to TRBD2. J was trimmed by 2 bases and V by 4 bases; bases with no gene match: 3. The germline gives CDR1 LNHDA, CDR2 SQIVND (reference sequence). This CDR3 has 15 amino acids. The CDR3 sequence is CASSNSGRTYNEQFF. The CDR3 DNA reads TGTGCCAGTAGTAACAGCGGGAGGACCTACAATGAGCAGTTCTTC.

The rearrangement uses TRBV28 and TRBJ2-5, with 8 bases that match TRBD1. The germline CDR1 and CDR2 sequences are MDHEN and SYDVKM. The V gene end was trimmed by 6 bases and the J gene end by 4 bases; junction bases not matched to a gene: 7. This CDR3 is built from 14 residues. CDR3 in amino acids: CASRAGGAGETQYF. Here the CDR3 DNA reads TGTGCCAGCAGGGCAGGGGGCGCGGGAGAGACCCAGTACTTC.

CDR3 sequence: CASSPDLFYEQYF. The CDR3 DNA is TGTGCCAGCAGCCCCGACTTATTCTACGAGCAGTACTTC. The chain joins TRBV7-2 to TRBJ2-7, with unresolved D. The CDR3 is 13 residues long. Trimming cost V 5 bases and J 3 bases, with 11 bases left between them. Germline V lookup: CDR1 SGHTA, CDR2 FQGNSA. Based on the CDR3 plus reference TRBV7-2 and TRBJ2-7, the full variable domain is GAGVSQSPSNKVTEKGKDVELRCDPISGHTALYWYRQSLGQGLEFLIYFQGNSAPDKSGLPSDRFSAERTGGSVSTLTIQRTQQEDSAVYLCASSPDLFYEQYFGPGTRLTVT.

This chain joins TRBV6-1 and TRBJ2-1; unclear D gene. Trimming stripped 3 bases from V and 0 bases from J, with 9 bases between. This CDR3 comprises 15 residues. In germline, CDR1 is MNHNS, CDR2 SASEGT. The CDR3 DNA reads TGTGCCAGCAGTGATTCTTCGAGCTCCTACAATGAGCAGTTCTTC. This gives the protein CASSDSSSSYNEQFF.

The table lists this clone with a count of one. The chain has TRBV30 and TRBJ1-2; the D is unclear. Germline V gives CDR1 GTSNPN, CDR2 SVGIG (reference sequence). This CDR3 contains 11 residues. V lost 0 bases to trimming and J lost 8 bases, with 7 bases between them. This CDR3 reads CAWSVGSGYTF. The CDR3 DNA reads TGTGCCTGGAGTGTAGGGAGCGGCTACACCTTC.

The chain is built from TRBV12-5 and TRBJ1-5; tentatively, D is TRBD1 (6 bases). Deletions cut 6 bases from V and 1 base from J, with 13 bases between. Germline V gene data show CDR1 as LGHNT and CDR2 as FRNRAP. CDR3 length: 15 amino acids. The CDR3 nucleotides are TGTGCTAGTGGACCCCTCACAGGGAGCAATCAGCCCCAGCATTTT. Its protein is CASGPLTGSNQPQHF.

V gene TRBV14 combines with J gene TRBJ2-7, with TRBD1 matching over 7 bases. The germline CDR1 and CDR2 sequences are SGHDN and FVKESK. The CDR3 extends over 12 amino acids. Trimming took 5 bases from V and 6 from J; bases not matched to a gene: 4. The CDR3 sequence: CASSIAGGEQYF. The CDR3, as DNA: TGTGCCAGCAGCATAGCAGGGGGCGAGCAGTACTTC.

The chain carries TRBV5-6 and TRBJ2-7, with unresolved D. The V end lost 5 bases, the J end lost 0 bases, and 15 bases lay between the germline ends. In germline, CDR1 is SGHDT, CDR2 YYEEEE. The CDR3 has 15 amino acids. CDR3 sequence: CASRLRGIYSYEQYF. DNA of the CDR3: TGTGCCAGCAGACTACGAGGCATTTACTCCTACGAGCAGTACTTC.

The CDR3 here is CASSAGLAVTYNEQFF. For the CDR3, the DNA is TGTGCCAGCAGCGCGGGACTAGCGGTCACATACAATGAGCAGTTCTTC. The V call is TRBV11-2, the J call TRBJ2-1, with 11 bases matching TRBD2. This CDR3 region has 16 residues. The germline gives CDR1 SGHAT, CDR2 FQNNGV. With V trimmed by 5 bases and J by 4 bases, 7 bases remained unmatched. The entire variable domain, with the rest obtained from reference TRBV11-2 and TRBJ2-1, is as follows: EAGVAQSPRYKIIEKRQSVAFWCNPISGHATLYWYQQILGQGPKLLIQFQNNGVVDDSQLPKDRFSAERLKGVDSTLKIQPAKLEDSAVYLCASSAGLAVTYNEQFFGPGTRLTVL.

The chain has TRBV30 and TRBJ1-2; 8 positions match TRBD1. Germline V CDR1 and CDR2: GTSNPN, SVGIG (reference sequence). The CDR3 runs 18 residues. The V segment lost 4 bases and the J segment 7 bases; nucleotides outside the gene matches: 23. The CDR3 sequence: CAWTLKSIGQGLEAGYTF. Written as DNA, the CDR3 is TGTGCCTGGACACTAAAATCGATCGGACAGGGCCTAGAGGCTGGCTACACCTTC.

The CDR3 here is CASSTRGRRDRSNQYQHF. For the CDR3, the DNA is TGTGCCAGCAGCACTAGAGGACGCCGGGACAGAAGCAATCAGTACCAGCATTTT. The V and J genes are TRBV7-8 and TRBJ1-5, with 7 nucleotides matching TRBD1. V lost 5 bases to trimming and J lost 12 bases; unmatched junction nucleotides: 25. The CDR3 spans 18 residues. Per the germline V gene, CDR1 is SGHVS and CDR2 is FQNEAQ.

This rearrangement joins TRBV9 to TRBJ2-1; 7 bases map to TRBD2. The CDR3 is 15 amino acids. J gave up 4 bases and V 0 bases, and 4 bases lay outside the gene matches. CDR1 and CDR2 from the germline V gene are SGDLS and YYNGEE. The CDR3 protein is CASSVASGGYNEQFF. The CDR3 DNA sequence: TGTGCCAGCAGCGTAGCGTCCGGGGGGTACAATGAGCAGTTCTTC.

This clone was detected a few times. The V and J genes are TRBV18 and TRBJ1-2, with 7 bases aligning to TRBD1. This CDR3 has 14 residues. The germline V gene encodes CDR1 KGHSH and CDR2 LQKENI. V lost 1 base, J lost 7 bases, and 6 bases stayed unmatched. CDR3 in amino acids: CASSPLDREGGYTF. CDR3 in DNA: TGTGCCAGCTCACCACTCGACAGGGAAGGTGGCTACACCTTC.

This clone was counted a single time. The genes are TRBV6-5 and TRBJ2-5, with 8 bases lining up with TRBD2. This CDR3 is 16 amino acids long. The junction had 3 bases not matched to a gene; V was cut back by 0 bases and J by 0 bases. Germline V lookup: CDR1 MNHEY, CDR2 SVGAGI. The CDR3 nucleotides read TGTGCCAGCAGTTACTCGGGACTAGAGTACCAAGAGACCCAGTACTTC. It codes for CASSYSGLEYQETQYF.

V gene TRBV6-6 combines with J gene TRBJ2-7; D ambiguous. The CDR3 is 16 amino acids. Germline CDR1 MNHNY, CDR2 SVGAGI (reference sequence). V lost 4 bases and J 0 bases, leaving 16 bases between the germline ends. The CDR3 spells CASSSSFKRSSYEQYF. The CDR3, as DNA: TGTGCCAGCAGTTCAAGTTTTAAGAGAAGCTCCTACGAGCAGTACTTC.

V gene TRBV7-9 combines with J gene TRBJ2-1, with 11 bases that match TRBD1. Germline CDR1 SEHNR, CDR2 FQNEAQ (reference sequence). The CDR3 spans 17 residues. The V segment lost 0 bases and the J segment 3 bases; nucleotides outside the gene matches: 4. In DNA form, the CDR3 reads TGTGCCAGCAGCTTAGCGGCCGGGACAGGGGGCTACAATGAGCAGTTCTTC. The encoded protein is CASSLAAGTGGYNEQFF. Looking up the rest from reference TRBV7-9 and TRBJ2-1 gives the full variable domain: DTGVSQNPRHKITKRGQNVTFRCDPISEHNRLYWYRQTLGQGPEFLTYFQNEAQLEKSRLLSDRFSAERPKGSFSTLEIQRTEQGDSAMYLCASSLAAGTGGYNEQFFGPGTRLTVL.

The rearrangement joins TRBV28 to TRBJ2-1, with D tentatively TRBD2 (6 bases). The CDR3 spans 14 residues. Germline lookup yields CDR1 MDHEN and CDR2 SYDVKM. Between the trimmed V and J ends, which lost 2 bases and 7 bases, there was a span of 12 bases. The CDR3 region is CASSLERTKNEQFF. Written as DNA, the CDR3 is TGTGCCAGCAGTTTAGAACGGACTAAAAATGAGCAGTTCTTC.

The V gene is TRBV6-1, the J gene TRBJ2-7; D is unresolved. Trimming shortened V by 5 bases and J by 2 bases, and 13 bases separated the two germline ends. The V gene's germline CDR1 is MNHNS and CDR2 SASEGT. The CDR3 sequence is 14 residues long. This chain's CDR3 is CASSSVALTYEQYF. The CDR3 DNA follows: TGTGCCAGCAGTTCTGTAGCCTTAACCTACGAGCAGTACTTC.